The T cell receptor (beta chain) described here comes from a study of T cells expressing NK-cell markers. Study at large: Seropositivity for HCMV was found in seven of the eight sequenced donors, with one seronegative.

Germline V CDR1 and CDR2: SQVTM, ANQGSEA. This CDR3 comprises 12 residues. TCRdb reprocessed the 5' RACE reads, with one entry per CDR3 protein and no DNA. The clone table shows around 550,000 distinct CDR3 sequences, with the ten largest holding approximately 4%. Material for sequencing was blood T cells: a sorted CD56 or NKG2C T cell subset, CD4+ or CD8+ T cells, or bulk PBMC T cells (not recorded which). V usage is TRBV29-1 and J usage is TRBJ1-2. This TCR was recovered from a man younger than 35 in good health. CDR3 sequence reads: CSAQQSSYGYTF.